The 5 T cell receptor beta chains listed next were all sequenced from one sample in a study of graft-versus-host responses after intestinal transplantation. These receptors' targets are unknown. Libraries were prepared by immunoSEQ multiplex PCR; TCRdb keeps only in-frame clonotypes and omits some of them. Seen here are tens of thousands of clones, around 93% observed once, and the top ten hold over 0.45%. Sequencing was performed on unstimulated CD8+ T cells sorted from spleen or lymph node cells, taken before intestinal transplant. These receptors all come from a human donor who received an intestinal transplant.

The V gene is TRBV5-4, the J gene TRBJ1-4; D remains unclear. The CDR3 extends over 14 amino acids. Germline V lookup: CDR1 SGHNT, CDR2 YYREEE (reference sequence). The V end was cut by 2 bases, the J end by 0 bases, with 5 bases between. For the CDR3, the DNA is TGTGCCAGCAGCTTACGGGCAACTAATGAAAAACTGTTTTTT. Its translation: CASSLRATNEKLFF.

J is TRBJ2-2 and V is TRBV28; the match to TRBD1 covers 9 bases. CDR3 length: 13 residues. Germline CDR1 is MDHEN and CDR2 is SYDVKM. V was clipped by 5 bases and J by 6 bases; unmatched bases: 1. CDR3 loop: CASSHRGPGELFF. Here the CDR3 DNA reads TGTGCCAGCAGTCACAGGGGGCCCGGGGAGCTGTTTTTT.

The chain couples TRBV27 to TRBJ2-1, with 9 bases fitting TRBD1. Per the germline V gene, CDR1 is MNHEY and CDR2 is SMNVEV (reference sequence). The CDR3 is made up of 16 amino acids. The V segment lost 1 base and the J segment 9 bases; nucleotides outside the gene matches: 10. CDR3 nucleotide sequence: TGTGCCAGCAGTTTATTAATAACAGGGGGCGCAGGTGAGCAGTTCTTC. Amino acids: CASSLLITGGAGEQFF.

CDR3 DNA: TGTGCCTGGAGTTCCGACAGGGGGCGAAAGCAGCCCCAGCATTTT. As protein: CAWSSDRGRKQPQHF. The chain employs TRBV30 and TRBJ1-5, with TRBD1 identical over 10 bases. Unmatched junction bases numbered 8, after V lost 2 bases and J lost 7 bases. Germline V gene lookup returns CDR1 GTSNPN and CDR2 SVGIG (reference sequence). This CDR3 spans 15 amino acids.

This clone was picked up a small number of times. J is TRBJ1-6 and V is TRBV6-1; D ambiguous. The CDR3 runs to 16 residues. Germline V gene data show CDR1 as MNHNS and CDR2 as SASEGT. V was clipped by 1 base and J by 0 bases, with 7 bases between them. CDR3 residues: CASSEVPGSYNSPLHF. The CDR3 nucleotides are TGTGCCAGCAGTGAAGTTCCGGGCTCCTATAATTCACCCCTCCACTTT.